This T cell receptor (beta chain) emerged from a study of graft-versus-host responses after intestinal transplantation. Across the whole study: Among the recipients, transplants were multivisceral, liver-intestinal, or isolated intestinal.

Study-wide findings and caveats: Allografts carried high graft-versus-host to host-versus-graft clonal ratios in patients having graft-donor T cell macrochimerism. Detected in recipient marrow were GvH clones, some of which were first observed in ileum or blood.

Only in-frame clones appear in the TCRdb table, and some are missing; sequencing was by immunoSEQ multiplex PCR. The table has around 96,000 clones, about 94% seen once; the top ten hold 0.15% to 0.2%. Trimming removed 6 bases from V and 3 bases from J; junction bases left unmatched: 7. Germline CDR1 reads GTSNPN; CDR2 reads SVGIG (reference sequence). The CDR3 spans 16 residues. About this clone itself: Its antigen is unknown.

This clonotype was sampled from a human donor who received an intestinal transplant. V usage is TRBV30 and J usage is TRBJ2-1; 14 bases fit TRBD2. The material was unstimulated CD4+ T cells sorted from spleen or lymph node cells, obtained before intestinal transplant. The CDR3 DNA reads TGTGCCTGCAGGACTAGCGGGGGGTCCCTCTACAATGAGCAGTTCTTC. Translating gives CACRTSGGSLYNEQFF. Supplemented by reference TRBV30 and TRBJ2-1, the full variable domain reads SQTIHQWPATLVQPVGSPLSLECTVEGTSNPNLYWYRQAAGRGLQLLFYSVGIGQISSEVPQNLSASRPQDRQFILSSKKLLLSDSGFYLCACRTSGGSLYNEQFFGPGTRLTVL.